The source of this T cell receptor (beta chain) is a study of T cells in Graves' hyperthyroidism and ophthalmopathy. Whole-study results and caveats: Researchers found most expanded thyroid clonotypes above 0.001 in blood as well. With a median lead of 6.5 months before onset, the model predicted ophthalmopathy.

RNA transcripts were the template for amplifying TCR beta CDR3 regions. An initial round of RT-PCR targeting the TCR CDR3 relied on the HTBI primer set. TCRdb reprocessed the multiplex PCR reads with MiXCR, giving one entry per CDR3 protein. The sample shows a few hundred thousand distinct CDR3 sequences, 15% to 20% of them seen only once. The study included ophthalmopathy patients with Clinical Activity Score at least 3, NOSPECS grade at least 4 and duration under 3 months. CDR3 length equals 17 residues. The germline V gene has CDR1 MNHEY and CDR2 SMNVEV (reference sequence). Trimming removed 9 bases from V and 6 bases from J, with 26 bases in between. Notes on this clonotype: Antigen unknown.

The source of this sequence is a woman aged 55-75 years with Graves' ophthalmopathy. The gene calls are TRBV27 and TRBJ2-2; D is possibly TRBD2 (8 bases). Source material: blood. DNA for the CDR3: TGTGCCAGTTACGGGGGGGTAGGGGGCTTTGGAGCCGGGGAGCTGTTTTTT. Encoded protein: CASYGGVGGFGAGELFF.